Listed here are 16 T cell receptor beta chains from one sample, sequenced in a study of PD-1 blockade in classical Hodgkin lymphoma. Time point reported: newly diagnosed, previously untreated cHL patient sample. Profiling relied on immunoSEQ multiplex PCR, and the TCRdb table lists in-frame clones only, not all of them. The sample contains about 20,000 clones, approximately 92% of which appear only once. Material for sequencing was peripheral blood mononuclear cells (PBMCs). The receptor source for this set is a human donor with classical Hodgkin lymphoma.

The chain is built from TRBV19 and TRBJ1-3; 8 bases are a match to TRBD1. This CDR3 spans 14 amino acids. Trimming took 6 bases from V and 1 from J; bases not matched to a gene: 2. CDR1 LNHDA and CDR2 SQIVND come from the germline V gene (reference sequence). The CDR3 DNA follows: TGTGCCAGTAGCAGACAGGGGTCTGGAAACACCATATATTTT. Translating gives CASSRQGSGNTIYF.

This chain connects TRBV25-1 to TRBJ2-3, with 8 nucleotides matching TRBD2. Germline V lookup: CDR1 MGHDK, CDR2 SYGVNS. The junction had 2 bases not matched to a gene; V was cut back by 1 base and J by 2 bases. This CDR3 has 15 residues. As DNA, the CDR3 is TGTGCCAGCAGTGAATCCGGACTAGCCACAGATACGCAGTATTTT. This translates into CASSESGLATDTQYF. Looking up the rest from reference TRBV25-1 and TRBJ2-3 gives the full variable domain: EADIYQTPRYLVIGTGKKITLECSQTMGHDKMYWYQQDPGMELHLIHYSYGVNSTEKGDLSSESTVSRIRTEHFPLTLESARPSHTSQYLCASSESGLATDTQYFGPGTRLTVL.

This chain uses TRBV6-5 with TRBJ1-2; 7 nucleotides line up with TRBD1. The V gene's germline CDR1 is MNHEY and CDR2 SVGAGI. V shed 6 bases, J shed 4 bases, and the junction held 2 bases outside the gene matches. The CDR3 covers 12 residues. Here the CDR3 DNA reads TGTGCCAGCAGCCCAGGGGGCTATGGCTACACCTTC. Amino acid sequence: CASSPGGYGYTF.

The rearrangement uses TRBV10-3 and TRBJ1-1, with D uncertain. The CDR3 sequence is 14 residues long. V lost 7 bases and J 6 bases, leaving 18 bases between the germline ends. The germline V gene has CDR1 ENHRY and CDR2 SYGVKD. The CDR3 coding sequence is TGTGCCATCATCAGTGACCCAAGCGGGGCTGAAGCTTTCTTT. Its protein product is CAIISDPSGAEAFF.

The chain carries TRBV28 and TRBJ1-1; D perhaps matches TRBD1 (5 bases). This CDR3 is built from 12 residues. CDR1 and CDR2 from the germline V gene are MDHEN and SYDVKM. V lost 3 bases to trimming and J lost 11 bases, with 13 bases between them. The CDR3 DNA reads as TGTGCCAGCAGTTTCGGGGGGTACTATGCTTTCTTT. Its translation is CASSFGGYYAFF. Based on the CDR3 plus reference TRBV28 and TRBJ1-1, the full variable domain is DVKVTQSSRYLVKRTGEKVFLECVQDMDHENMFWYRQDPGLGLRLIYFSYDVKMKEKGDIPEGYSVSREKKERFSLILESASTNQTSMYLCASSFGGYYAFFGQGTRLTVV.

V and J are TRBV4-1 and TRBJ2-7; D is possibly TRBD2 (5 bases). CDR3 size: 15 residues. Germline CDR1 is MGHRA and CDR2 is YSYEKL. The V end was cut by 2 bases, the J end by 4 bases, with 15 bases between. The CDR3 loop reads CASSQSPSRDYEQYF. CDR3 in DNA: TGCGCCAGCAGCCAATCCCCCAGCCGGGATTACGAGCAGTACTTC.

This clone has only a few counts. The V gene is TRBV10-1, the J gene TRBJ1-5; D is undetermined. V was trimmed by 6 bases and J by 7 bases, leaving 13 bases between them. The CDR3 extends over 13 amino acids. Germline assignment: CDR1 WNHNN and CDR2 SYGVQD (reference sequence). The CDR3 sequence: CASSEGIRQPQHF. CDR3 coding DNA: TGCGCCAGCAGCGAAGGGATCAGACAGCCCCAGCATTTT.

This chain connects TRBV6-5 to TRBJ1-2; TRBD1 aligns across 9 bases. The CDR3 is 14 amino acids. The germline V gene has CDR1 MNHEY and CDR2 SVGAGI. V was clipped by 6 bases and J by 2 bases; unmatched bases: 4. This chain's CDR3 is CASRIGTGNYGYTF. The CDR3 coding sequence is TGTGCCAGCAGGATCGGGACAGGGAACTATGGCTACACCTTC.

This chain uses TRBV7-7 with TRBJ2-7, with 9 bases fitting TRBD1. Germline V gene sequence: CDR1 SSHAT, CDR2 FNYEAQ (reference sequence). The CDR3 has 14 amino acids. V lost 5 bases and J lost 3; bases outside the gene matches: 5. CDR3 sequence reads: CASSPGTGLYEQYF. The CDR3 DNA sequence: TGTGCCAGCAGCCCCGGGACAGGGCTCTACGAGCAGTACTTC.

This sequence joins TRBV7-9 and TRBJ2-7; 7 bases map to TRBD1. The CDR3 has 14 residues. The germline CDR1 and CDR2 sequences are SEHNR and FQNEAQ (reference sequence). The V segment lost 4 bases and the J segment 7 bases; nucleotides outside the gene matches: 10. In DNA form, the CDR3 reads TGTGCCAGCAGCTATGACAGGGTTCAGCAAGAGCAGTACTTC. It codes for CASSYDRVQQEQYF.

CDR3 in DNA: TGTGCCAGCAGCGTAGCAGGGGCCAACGTCCTGACTTTC. Encoded protein: CASSVAGANVLTF. The chain carries TRBV9 and TRBJ2-6; no clear D gene. Germline assignment: CDR1 SGDLS and CDR2 YYNGEE. CDR3 length: 13 residues. Deletions cut 0 bases from V and 4 bases from J, with 2 bases between.

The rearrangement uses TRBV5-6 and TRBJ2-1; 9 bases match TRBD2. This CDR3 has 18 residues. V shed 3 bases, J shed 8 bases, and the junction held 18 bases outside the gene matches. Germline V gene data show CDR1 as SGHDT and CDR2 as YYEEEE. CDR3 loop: CASSSRKAGGFSSDEQFF. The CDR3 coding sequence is TGTGCCAGCAGCTCGCGAAAAGCGGGAGGATTTAGTAGTGATGAGCAGTTCTTC.

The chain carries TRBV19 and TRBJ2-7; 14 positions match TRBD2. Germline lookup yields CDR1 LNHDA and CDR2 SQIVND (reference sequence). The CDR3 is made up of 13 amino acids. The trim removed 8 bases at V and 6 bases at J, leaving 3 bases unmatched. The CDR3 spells CASGGLAGVEQYF. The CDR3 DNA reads TGTGCCAGTGGGGGACTAGCGGGAGTCGAGCAGTACTTC.

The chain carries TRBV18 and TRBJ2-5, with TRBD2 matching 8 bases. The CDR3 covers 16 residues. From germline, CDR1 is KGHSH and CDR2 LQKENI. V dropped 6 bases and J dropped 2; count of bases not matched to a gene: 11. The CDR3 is CASSPSAGGPQETQYF. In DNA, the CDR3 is TGTGCCAGCTCCCCGTCGGCGGGAGGTCCACAAGAGACCCAGTACTTC.

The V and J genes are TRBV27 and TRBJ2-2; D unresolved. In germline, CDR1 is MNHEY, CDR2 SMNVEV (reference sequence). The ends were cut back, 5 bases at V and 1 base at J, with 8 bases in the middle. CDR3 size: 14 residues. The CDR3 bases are TGTGCCAGCAGTACCTCAAAGAACACCGGGGAGCTGTTTTTT. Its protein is CASSTSKNTGELFF.

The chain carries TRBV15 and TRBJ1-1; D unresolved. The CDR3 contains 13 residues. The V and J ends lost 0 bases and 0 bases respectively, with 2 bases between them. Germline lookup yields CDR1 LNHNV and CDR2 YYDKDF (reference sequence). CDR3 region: CATSREMNTEAFF. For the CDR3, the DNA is TGTGCCACCAGCAGAGAGATGAACACTGAAGCTTTCTTT.